The rows below give T cell receptor beta chains drawn from one sample of a study of shared clonotypes between healthy human individuals. Produced via immunoSEQ multiplex PCR; TCRdb's table is partial and in-frame only. The sample holds some 2.1 million clones, 85% to 95% seen once. Sample: naive CD4+ T cells sorted from blood. Receptors were obtained from a man aged 18 to 30 in good health. The CDR3 runs from the conserved cysteine through the conserved F or W. A D gene is named only where the DNA matches it firmly.

cdr3_aa | d_call | j_call | v_call
CASSFAGLAGPYEQYF | TRBD2 | TRBJ2-7 | TRBV27
CASSPHLKNTGELFF | . | TRBJ2-2 | TRBV5-1
CASSEFRDRSLRETQYF | . | TRBJ2-5 | TRBV2
CASRQQGLNTEAFF | TRBD1 | TRBJ1-1 | TRBV6-5
CASSLAVRGNTGELFF | . | TRBJ2-2 | TRBV5-4
CASSDAGAPLNNEQFF | . | TRBJ2-1 | TRBV5-6
CASSSAGGPGETQYF | TRBD2 | TRBJ2-5 | TRBV28
CATEDNEKLFF | . | TRBJ1-4 | TRBV15
CTTGNNEQFF | . | TRBJ2-1 | TRBV29-1
CANSLPVGQQETQYF | . | TRBJ2-5 | TRBV5-1
CASRPNRGGDGYTF | TRBD1 | TRBJ1-2 | TRBV6-6
CASKGFNQPQHF | . | TRBJ1-5 | TRBV19
CASRPTTQHSYEQYF | . | TRBJ2-7 | TRBV2
CASRAELQETQYF | . | TRBJ2-5 | TRBV2
CASSLRGGAGAEAFF | . | TRBJ1-1 | TRBV7-2
CASSILQGGEYEQYF | TRBD1 | TRBJ2-7 | TRBV5-1
CASRLAGLHEQYF | TRBD2 | TRBJ2-7 | TRBV6-1
CASSAGQNNSPLHF | TRBD1 | TRBJ1-6 | TRBV6-1
CASSVGLAGSRGSNEQFF | TRBD2 | TRBJ2-1 | TRBV9
CAISELPRYGYTF | . | TRBJ1-2 | TRBV10-3
CASRLTSADTQYF | TRBD2 | TRBJ2-3 | TRBV6-1
CASSSGGKSTDTQYF | TRBD2 | TRBJ2-3 | TRBV5-1
CASSQGAGVYGYTF | TRBD1 | TRBJ1-2 | TRBV11-2
CASSGTGTGASPLHF | . | TRBJ1-6 | TRBV9
CASSLPGQGYEQYF | TRBD1 | TRBJ2-7 | TRBV7-2
CASSQAIVSGNTIYF | . | TRBJ1-3 | TRBV4-1